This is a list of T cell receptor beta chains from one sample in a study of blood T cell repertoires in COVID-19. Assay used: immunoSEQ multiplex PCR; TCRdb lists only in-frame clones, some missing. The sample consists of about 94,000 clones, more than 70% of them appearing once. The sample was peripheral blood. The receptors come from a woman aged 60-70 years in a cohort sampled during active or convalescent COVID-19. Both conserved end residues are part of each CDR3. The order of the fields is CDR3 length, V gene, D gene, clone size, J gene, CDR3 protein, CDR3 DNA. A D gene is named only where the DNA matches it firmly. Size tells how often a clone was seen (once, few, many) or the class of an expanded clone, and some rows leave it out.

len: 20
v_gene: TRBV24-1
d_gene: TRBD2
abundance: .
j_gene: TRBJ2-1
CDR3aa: CATSDTRPGTSGSSYNEQFF
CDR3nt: TGTGCCACCAGTGATACTAGACCCGGGACTAGCGGGAGCTCCTACAATGAGCAGTTCTTC

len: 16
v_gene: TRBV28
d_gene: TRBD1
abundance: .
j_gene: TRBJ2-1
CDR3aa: CASSLLTGGFLDEQFF
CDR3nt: TGTGCCAGCAGCCTCTTGACAGGGGGCTTTTTGGATGAGCAGTTCTTC

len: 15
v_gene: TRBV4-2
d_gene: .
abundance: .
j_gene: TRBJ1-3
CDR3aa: CASSQSRDSGNTIYF
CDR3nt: TGTGCCAGCAGCCAATCCCGGGACTCTGGAAACACCATATATTTT

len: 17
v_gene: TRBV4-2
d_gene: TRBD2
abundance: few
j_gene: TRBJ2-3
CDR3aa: CASSQDLLAGYSDTQYF
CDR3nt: TGTGCCAGCAGCCAAGACCTCCTAGCGGGGTATTCAGATACGCAGTATTTT

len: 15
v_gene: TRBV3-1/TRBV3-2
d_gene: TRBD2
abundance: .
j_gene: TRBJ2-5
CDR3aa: CASSPLAGSGETQYF
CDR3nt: TGTGCCAGCAGCCCACTAGCGGGAAGCGGAGAGACCCAGTACTTC

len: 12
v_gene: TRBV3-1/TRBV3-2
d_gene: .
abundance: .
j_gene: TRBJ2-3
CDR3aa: CASGRASDTQYF
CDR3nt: TGTGCCAGCGGCCGAGCGTCGGATACGCAGTATTTT

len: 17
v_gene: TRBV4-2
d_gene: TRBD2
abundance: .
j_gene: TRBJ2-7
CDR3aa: CASSQVWSGRTDYEQYF
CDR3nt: TGTGCCAGCAGCCAAGTGTGGAGCGGGAGAACCGACTACGAGCAGTACTTC

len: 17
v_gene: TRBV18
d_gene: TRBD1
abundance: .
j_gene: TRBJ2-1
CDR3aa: CASSPGLPGQEDHEQFF
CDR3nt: TGTGCCAGCTCACCGGGACTTCCGGGACAGGAGGATCATGAGCAGTTCTTC

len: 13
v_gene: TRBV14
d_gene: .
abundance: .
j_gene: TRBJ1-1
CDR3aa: CASSQDRRTEAFF
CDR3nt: TGTGCCAGCAGCCAAGATCGGAGAACTGAAGCTTTCTTT

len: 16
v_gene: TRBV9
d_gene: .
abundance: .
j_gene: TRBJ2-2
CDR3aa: CASSRAGFANTGELFF
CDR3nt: TGTGCCAGCAGCAGAGCCGGGTTCGCGAACACCGGGGAGCTGTTTTTT

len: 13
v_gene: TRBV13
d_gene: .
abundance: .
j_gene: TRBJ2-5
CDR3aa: CASSLGRGETQYF
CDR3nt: TGTGCCAGCAGCTTAGGCCGCGGGGAGACCCAGTACTTC

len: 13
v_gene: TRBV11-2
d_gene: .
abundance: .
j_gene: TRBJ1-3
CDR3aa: CASSGSRGNTIYF
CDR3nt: TGTGCCAGCAGCGGGAGTAGGGGAAACACCATATATTTT

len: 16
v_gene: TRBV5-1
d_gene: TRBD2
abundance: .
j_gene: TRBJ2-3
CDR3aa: CASSLEAGDVTDTQYF
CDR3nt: TGCGCCAGCAGCTTGGAAGCGGGAGATGTCACAGATACGCAGTATTTT

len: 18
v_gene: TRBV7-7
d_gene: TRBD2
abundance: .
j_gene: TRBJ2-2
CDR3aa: CASTLAPGLAGEAGELFF
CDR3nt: TGTGCTAGCACCTTAGCCCCGGGACTAGCGGGAGAGGCCGGGGAGCTGTTTTTT

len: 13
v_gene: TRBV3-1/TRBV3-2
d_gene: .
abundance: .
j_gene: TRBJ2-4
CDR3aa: CASSLGRRNIQYF
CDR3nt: TGTGCCAGCAGCCTGGGGAGGCGAAACATTCAGTACTTC

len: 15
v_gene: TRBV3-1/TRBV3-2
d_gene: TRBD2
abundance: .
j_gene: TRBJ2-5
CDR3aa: CASSPRSGRAGTQYF
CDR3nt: TGTGCCAGCAGCCCGCGTAGCGGGAGGGCCGGGACCCAGTACTTC

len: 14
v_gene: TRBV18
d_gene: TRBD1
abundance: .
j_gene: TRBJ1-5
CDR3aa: CASSQDRGGQPQHF
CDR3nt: TGTGCCAGCTCGCAGGACAGGGGCGGTCAGCCCCAGCATTTT

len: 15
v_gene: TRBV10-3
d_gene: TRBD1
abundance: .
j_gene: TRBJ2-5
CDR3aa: CAISEGDRPSETQYF
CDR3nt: TGTGCCATCAGTGAAGGGGACAGGCCCTCAGAGACCCAGTACTTC

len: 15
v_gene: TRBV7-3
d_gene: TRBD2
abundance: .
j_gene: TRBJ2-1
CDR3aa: CASSLLAGGPNEQFF
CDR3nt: TGTGCCAGCAGCTTACTAGCGGGGGGCCCCAATGAGCAGTTCTTC

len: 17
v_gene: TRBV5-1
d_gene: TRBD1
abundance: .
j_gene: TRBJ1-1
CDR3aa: CASSLVRGDFLSTEAFF
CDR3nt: TGCGCCAGCAGCTTGGTCAGGGGGGATTTTTTGTCCACTGAAGCTTTCTTT

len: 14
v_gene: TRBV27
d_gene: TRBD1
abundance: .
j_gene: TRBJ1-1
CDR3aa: CASSWDRVGTEAFF
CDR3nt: TGTGCCAGCAGTTGGGACAGGGTGGGGACTGAAGCTTTCTTT

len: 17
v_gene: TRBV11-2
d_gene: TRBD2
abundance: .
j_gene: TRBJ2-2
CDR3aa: CASSYRLAQTNTGELFF
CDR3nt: TGTGCCAGCAGCTACCGACTAGCTCAAACGAACACCGGGGAGCTGTTTTTT